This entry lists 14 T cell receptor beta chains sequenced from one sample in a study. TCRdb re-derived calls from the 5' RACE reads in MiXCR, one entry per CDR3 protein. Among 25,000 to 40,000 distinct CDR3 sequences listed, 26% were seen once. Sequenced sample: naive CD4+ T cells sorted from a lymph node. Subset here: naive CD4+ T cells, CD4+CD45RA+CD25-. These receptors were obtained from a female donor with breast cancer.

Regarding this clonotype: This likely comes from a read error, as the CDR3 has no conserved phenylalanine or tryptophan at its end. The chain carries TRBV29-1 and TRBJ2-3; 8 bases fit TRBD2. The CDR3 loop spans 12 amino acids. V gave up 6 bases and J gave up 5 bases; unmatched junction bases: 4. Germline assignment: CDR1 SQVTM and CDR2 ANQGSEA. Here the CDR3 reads CSVGGGRDTQYV. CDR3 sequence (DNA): TGCAGCGTCGGGGGGGGGAGAGATACGCAGTATGTT.

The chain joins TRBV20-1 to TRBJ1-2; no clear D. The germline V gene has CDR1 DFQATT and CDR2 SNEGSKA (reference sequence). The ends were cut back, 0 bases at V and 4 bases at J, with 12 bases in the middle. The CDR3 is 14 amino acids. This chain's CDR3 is CSAREIGGRYGYTF. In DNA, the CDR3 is TGCAGTGCTAGAGAGATCGGAGGTCGCTATGGCTACACCTTC.

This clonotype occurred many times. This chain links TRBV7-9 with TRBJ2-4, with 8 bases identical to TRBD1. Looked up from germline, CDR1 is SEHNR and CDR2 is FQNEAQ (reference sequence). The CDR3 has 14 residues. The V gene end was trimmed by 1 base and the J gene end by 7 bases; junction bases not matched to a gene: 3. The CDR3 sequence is CASSLDRGLNIQYF. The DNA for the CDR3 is TGTGCCAGCAGCTTAGACAGGGGGTTGAACATTCAGTACTTC.

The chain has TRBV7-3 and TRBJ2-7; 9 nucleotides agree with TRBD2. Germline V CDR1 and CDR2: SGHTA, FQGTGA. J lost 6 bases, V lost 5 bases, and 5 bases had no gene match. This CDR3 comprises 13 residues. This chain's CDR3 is CASSLGLATEQYF. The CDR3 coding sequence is TGTGCCAGCAGCCTGGGACTAGCAACCGAGCAGTACTTC.

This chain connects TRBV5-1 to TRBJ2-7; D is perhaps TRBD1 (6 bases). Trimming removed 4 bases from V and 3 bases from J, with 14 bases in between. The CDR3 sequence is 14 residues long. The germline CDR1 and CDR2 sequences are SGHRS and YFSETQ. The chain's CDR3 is CASSPGDRSYEQYF. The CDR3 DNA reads TGCGCCAGCAGCCCAGGGGACCGCAGCTACGAGCAGTACTTC.

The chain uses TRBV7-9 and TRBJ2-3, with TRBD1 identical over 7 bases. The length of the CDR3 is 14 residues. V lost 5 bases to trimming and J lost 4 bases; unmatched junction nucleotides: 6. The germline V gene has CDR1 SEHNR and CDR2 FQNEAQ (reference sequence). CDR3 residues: CASSVTGAADTQYF. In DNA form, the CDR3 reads TGTGCCAGCAGCGTCACAGGGGCGGCAGATACGCAGTATTTT. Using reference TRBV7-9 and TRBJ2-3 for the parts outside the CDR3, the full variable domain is DTGVSQNPRHKITKRGQNVTFRCDPISEHNRLYWYRQTLGQGPEFLTYFQNEAQLEKSRLLSDRFSAERPKGSFSTLEIQRTEQGDSAMYLCASSVTGAADTQYFGPGTRLTVL.

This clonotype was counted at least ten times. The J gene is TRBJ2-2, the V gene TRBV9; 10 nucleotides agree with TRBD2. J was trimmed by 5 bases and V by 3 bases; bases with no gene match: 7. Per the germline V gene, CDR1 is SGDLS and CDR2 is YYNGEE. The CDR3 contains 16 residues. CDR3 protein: CASSAIAGGLTGELFF. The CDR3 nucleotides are TGTGCCAGCAGCGCCATAGCGGGAGGACTTACCGGGGAGCTGTTTTTT.

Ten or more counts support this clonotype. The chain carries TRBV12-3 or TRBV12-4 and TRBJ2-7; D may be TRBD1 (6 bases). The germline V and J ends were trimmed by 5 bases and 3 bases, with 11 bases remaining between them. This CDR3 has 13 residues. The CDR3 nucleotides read TGTGCCAGCAGTCAGGGGATAAACTACGAGCAGTACTTC. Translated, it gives CASSQGINYEQYF.

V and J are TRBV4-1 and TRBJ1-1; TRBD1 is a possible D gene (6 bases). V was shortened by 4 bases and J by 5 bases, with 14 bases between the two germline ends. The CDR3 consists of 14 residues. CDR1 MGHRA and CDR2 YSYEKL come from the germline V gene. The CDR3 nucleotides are TGCGCCAGCAGCCCACAGGGCAGAAGGACTGAAGCTTTCTTT. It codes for CASSPQGRRTEAFF.

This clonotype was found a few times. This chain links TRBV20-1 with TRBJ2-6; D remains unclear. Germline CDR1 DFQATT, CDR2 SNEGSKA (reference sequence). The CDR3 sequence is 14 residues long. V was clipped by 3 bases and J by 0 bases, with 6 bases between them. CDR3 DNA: TGCAGTGCTAGCGGGTACTCTGGGGCCAACGTCCTGACTTTC. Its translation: CSASGYSGANVLTF.

The CDR3 loop is CASAQAGDNSPLHF. The CDR3 DNA is TGTGCCAGCGCCCAGGCAGGGGATAATTCACCCCTCCACTTT. The rearrangement joins TRBV27 to TRBJ1-6; possible D gene TRBD1, 6 bases. V lost 8 bases and J lost 5, with 13 bases in between. CDR3 size: 14 residues. The germline gives CDR1 MNHEY, CDR2 SMNVEV (reference sequence).

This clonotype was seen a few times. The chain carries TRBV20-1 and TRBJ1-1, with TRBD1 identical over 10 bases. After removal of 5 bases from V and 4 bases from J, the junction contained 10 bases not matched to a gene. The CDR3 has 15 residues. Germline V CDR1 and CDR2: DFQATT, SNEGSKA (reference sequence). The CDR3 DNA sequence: TGCAGTGCTGGTTTGAGGGACAGGGGTCGCACTGAAGCTTTCTTT. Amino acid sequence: CSAGLRDRGRTEAFF.

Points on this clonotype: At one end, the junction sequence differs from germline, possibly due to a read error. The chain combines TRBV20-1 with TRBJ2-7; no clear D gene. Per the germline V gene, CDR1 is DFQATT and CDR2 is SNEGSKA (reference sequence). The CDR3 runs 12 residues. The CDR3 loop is CSAPDPSHEQYF. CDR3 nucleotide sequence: TGCAGTGCTCCCGACCCCTCCCACGAGCAGTACTTC.

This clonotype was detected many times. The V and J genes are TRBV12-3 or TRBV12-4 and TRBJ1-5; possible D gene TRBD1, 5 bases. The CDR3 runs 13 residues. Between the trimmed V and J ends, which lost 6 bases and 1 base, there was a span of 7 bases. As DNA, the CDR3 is TGTGCCAGCAGGGGGGTCAGCAATCAGCCCCAGCATTTT. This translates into CASRGVSNQPQHF.